This TCR beta chain is drawn from a study of blood T cell repertoires in COVID-19. The wider study: Specimens from acute and convalescent COVID-19 originated in the United States, Italy and Spain.

Profiled with immunoSEQ multiplex PCR; TCRdb holds only in-frame clones, not every one. The sample has approximately 29,000 clones, 85% to 95% seen once. Those enrolled in Seattle joined during active infection and were followed longitudinally afterward. This TCR was recovered from a woman aged 70-85 years with COVID-19, enrolled during active disease. Sequencing was performed on peripheral blood.

CDR3 in DNA: TGTGCCATCAGTAAAGACAGCCCGAACACTGAAGCTTTCTTT. This encodes CAISKDSPNTEAFF. The chain employs TRBV10-3 and TRBJ1-1; D perhaps matches TRBD1 (5 bases). The CDR3 totals 14 residues. V was clipped by 5 bases and J by 1 base, with 11 bases between them. CDR1 ENHRY and CDR2 SYGVKD come from the germline V gene.